Presented here are 19 T cell receptor beta chains from one specimen sequenced in a study of cytomegalovirus exposure and HLA in healthy donors (dated by TCRdb to about 2017). The library was produced with the immunoSEQ multiplex PCR assay. A mixture of 60 forward primers for TCR Vbeta segments and 13 reverse primers for TCR Jbeta segments was used in the multiplex PCR. In its TCRdb copy, this immuneACCESS table keeps in-frame sequences only and misses some clones. Where compared with another copy, unresolved V genes explain less than half of these, and the others have no known cause. The sample records around 100,000 clones, 70% to 80% of which are singletons. Together, the top ten hold about 2.6% of the sample. Material: PBMCs. Receptor source: a man aged 45-65 years in good health and CMV-seropositive.

This clone was seen a handful of times. The V gene is TRBV6-4, the J gene TRBJ1-3, with 7 bases identical to TRBD1. Trimming at V came to 9 bases and at J to 7 bases, leaving 9 bases not matched to a gene. CDR1 MRHNA and CDR2 SNTAGT come from the germline V gene. The CDR3 spans 13 residues. The CDR3 DNA reads TGTGCCAGGACCAGGGGGATGTGGAACACCATATATTTT. Its translation: CARTRGMWNTIYF.

V gene TRBV5-6 combines with J gene TRBJ2-7; 9 nucleotides agree with TRBD2. The V gene end was trimmed by 3 bases and the J gene end by 4 bases; junction bases not matched to a gene: 8. This CDR3 comprises 15 residues. Germline CDR1 is SGHDT and CDR2 is YYEEEE. CDR3: CASSYGSGRGYEQYF. The CDR3 coding sequence is TGTGCCAGCAGCTACGGTAGCGGGAGAGGGTACGAGCAGTACTTC.

This clone was detected a few times. The chain employs TRBV5-1 and TRBJ2-7, with D possibly matching TRBD1 (6 bases). Germline CDR1 and CDR2: SGHRS and YFSETQ. The CDR3 is made up of 15 amino acids. Trimming shortened V by 4 bases and J by 1 base, and 15 bases separated the two germline ends. This chain's CDR3 is CASSTDGTPSYEQYF. CDR3 DNA: TGCGCCAGCAGCACCGACGGGACACCTTCCTACGAGCAGTACTTC.

The chain combines TRBV6-6 with TRBJ1-2; TRBD1 is a possible D gene (6 bases). This CDR3 spans 14 amino acids. In germline, CDR1 is MNHNY, CDR2 SVGAGI (reference sequence). V was pared by 2 bases and J by 2 bases, with 9 bases between. In nucleotides, the CDR3 is TGTGCCAGCAGTTACGGGGGCCTGAACTATGGCTACACCTTC. It encodes CASSYGGLNYGYTF.

The rearrangement uses TRBV7-2 and TRBJ2-5; 7 nucleotides match TRBD2. Per germline, CDR1 SGHTA and CDR2 FQGNSA. The V and J ends lost 4 bases and 2 bases, in that order; junction bases with no gene match: 16. The CDR3 extends over 18 amino acids. Written as DNA, the CDR3 is TGTGCCAGCAGCTCTTTATTCGGGTATAGCGGGCCACAAGAGACCCAGTACTTC. This gives the protein CASSSLFGYSGPQETQYF. Combining the CDR3 with reference TRBV7-2 and TRBJ2-5 gives the whole variable domain GAGVSQSPSNKVTEKGKDVELRCDPISGHTALYWYRQSLGQGLEFLIYFQGNSAPDKSGLPSDRFSAERTGGSVSTLTIQRTQQEDSAVYLCASSSLFGYSGPQETQYFGPGTRLLVL.

This chain uses TRBV9 with TRBJ2-7; D gene ambiguous. The CDR3 sequence is 13 residues long. From germline, CDR1 is SGDLS and CDR2 YYNGEE. V lost 3 bases and J 0 bases, leaving 7 bases between the germline ends. In nucleotides, the CDR3 is TGTGCCAGCAGCGACAGCAACTCCTACGAGCAGTACTTC. Protein sequence: CASSDSNSYEQYF.

V is TRBV19 and J is TRBJ1-1; 10 nucleotides line up with TRBD1. The CDR3 has 14 residues. The V segment lost 5 bases and the J segment 5 bases; nucleotides outside the gene matches: 5. Germline V CDR1 and CDR2: LNHDA, SQIVND (reference sequence). The CDR3 here is CASSPWTGGTEAFF. CDR3 nucleotides: TGTGCCAGTAGTCCCTGGACAGGGGGGACTGAAGCTTTCTTT.

Remarks on this clone: Other DNA sequences in this specimen translate into the identical CDR3. CDR3: CASSLDGGTEAFF. The CDR3 nucleotides are TGCGCCAGCAGCCTGGACGGGGGCACTGAAGCTTTCTTT. The chain employs TRBV5-1 and TRBJ1-1, with D tentatively TRBD1 (5 bases). CDR1 is SGHRS, CDR2 YFSETQ, per germline. This CDR3 region has 13 residues. The ends were cut back, 4 bases at V and 4 bases at J, with 11 bases in the middle.

The chain employs TRBV2 and TRBJ2-2; TRBD2 agrees at 15 bases. Germline V gene lookup returns CDR1 SNHLY and CDR2 FYNNEI. V shed 6 bases, J shed 6 bases, and the junction held 2 bases outside the gene matches. The CDR3 spans 15 residues. The CDR3 loop is CASSGLAGGPGELFF. The DNA for the CDR3 is TGTGCCAGCAGCGGACTAGCGGGGGGGCCCGGGGAGCTGTTTTTT.

J is TRBJ1-1 and V is TRBV5-4; D not certain. Per germline, CDR1 SGHNT and CDR2 YYREEE (reference sequence). The V end lost 4 bases, the J end lost 3 bases, and 16 bases lay between the germline ends. The CDR3 spans 15 residues. The chain's CDR3 is CASSQADQAHTEAFF. The CDR3 DNA is TGTGCCAGCAGCCAAGCGGATCAGGCGCACACTGAAGCTTTCTTT.

This clone was counted between two and nine times. The chain links TRBV4-1 to TRBJ2-4; D unclear. This CDR3 spans 15 amino acids. From germline, CDR1 is MGHRA and CDR2 YSYEKL. V lost 0 bases and J 0 bases, leaving 6 bases between the germline ends. This chain's CDR3 is CASSQDVLAKNIQYF. CDR3 DNA sequence: TGCGCCAGCAGCCAAGACGTCTTAGCCAAAAACATTCAGTACTTC.

This clone has more than one count but fewer than ten. The chain recombines TRBV18 with TRBJ1-2; 8 positions agree with TRBD1. CDR1 and CDR2 from the germline V gene are KGHSH and LQKENI. The CDR3 contains 14 residues. V shed 6 bases, J shed 4 bases, and the junction held 7 bases outside the gene matches. CDR3 DNA sequence: TGTGCCAGCTCCACCGGGACAGGCTCCTATGGCTACACCTTC. Its translation is CASSTGTGSYGYTF.

The chain recombines TRBV5-1 with TRBJ2-3; D gene uncertain. CDR1 and CDR2 from the germline V gene are SGHRS and YFSETQ. The CDR3 is 18 amino acids. V shed 0 bases and J shed 1 base, with 18 bases lying between them. The CDR3 spells CASSLVGTGDPRTDTQYF. The CDR3 nucleotides are TGCGCCAGCAGCTTGGTTGGAACCGGAGACCCGCGCACAGATACGCAGTATTTT.

The chain uses TRBV9 and TRBJ2-1; maybe TRBD2 (7 bases). From germline, CDR1 is SGDLS and CDR2 YYNGEE. The ends were cut back, 4 bases at V and 0 bases at J, with 14 bases in the middle. CDR3 size: 16 residues. CDR3 sequence (DNA): TGTGCCAGCAGCTTGGGGGGGCTAAGCTCCTACAATGAGCAGTTCTTC. Translating gives CASSLGGLSSYNEQFF.

The CDR3 protein is CAWITQGADYGYTF. The CDR3 DNA follows: TGTGCCTGGATCACACAGGGGGCGGACTATGGCTACACCTTC. V gene TRBV30 combines with J gene TRBJ1-2; 9 bases are shared with TRBD1. Per germline, CDR1 GTSNPN and CDR2 SVGIG (reference sequence). The CDR3 loop spans 14 amino acids. V was clipped by 4 bases and J by 3 bases; unmatched bases: 6.

The chain couples TRBV4-1 to TRBJ1-5, with 8 bases identical to TRBD1. The V and J ends lost 2 bases and 3 bases, in that order; junction bases with no gene match: 6. CDR1 MGHRA and CDR2 YSYEKL come from the germline V gene. The CDR3 has 16 residues. CDR3 DNA: TGCGCCAGCAGCCAAAACAACAGGGGGGACAATCAGCCCCAGCATTTT. It is translated as CASSQNNRGDNQPQHF.

The J gene is TRBJ2-2, the V gene TRBV19; D is unresolved. CDR1 is LNHDA, CDR2 SQIVND, per germline (reference sequence). The CDR3 sequence is 16 residues long. V gave up 7 bases and J gave up 2 bases, with 17 bases separating them. The CDR3 spells CASNPGRGLNTGELFF. In nucleotides, the CDR3 is TGTGCCAGTAACCCCGGCCGAGGATTAAACACCGGGGAGCTGTTTTTT.

The V call is TRBV5-5, the J call TRBJ2-5; 12 nucleotides agree with TRBD1. This CDR3 spans 15 amino acids. Per germline, CDR1 SGHKS and CDR2 YYEKEE (reference sequence). J was trimmed by 5 bases and V by 4 bases; bases with no gene match: 6. The CDR3 is CASSGGTGGVETQYF. For the CDR3, the DNA is TGTGCCAGCAGCGGAGGGACAGGGGGCGTGGAGACCCAGTACTTC.

As regards this clone: At one end, the junction sequence differs from germline, possibly due to a read error. This chain connects TRBV6-4 to TRBJ2-7; D call uncertain. From germline, CDR1 is MRHNA and CDR2 SNTAGT. This CDR3 spans 8 amino acids. CDR3 residues: CASPPRFF. CDR3 in DNA: TGTGCCAGCCCCCCCAGGTTCTTC.